Below, 19 T cell receptor beta chains from the same sample are listed, as sequenced in a study of T cell changes during pregnancy in multiple sclerosis (dated by TCRdb to the late 2010s). Libraries were prepared through the immunoSEQ multiplex PCR assay. This immuneACCESS table, as held by TCRdb, lists in-frame sequences with V and J called but not all clones. Of the missing ones, under half trace to an unresolved V gene in checked studies; the others have no known cause. Recorded for this sample are approximately 20,000 clones; roughly 90% of them occurred a single time. 5.8% of the sample lies in the top ten. This material consisted of CD8+ T cells from peripheral blood mononuclear cells, taken in the third trimester of pregnancy. The receptor source for this set is a female donor in good health, enrolled as a control in a pregnancy study.

The chain links TRBV5-1 to TRBJ2-1, with TRBD2 as a possible D gene (7 bases). The germline V and J ends were trimmed by 0 bases and 8 bases, with 21 bases remaining between them. This CDR3 spans 17 amino acids. Germline assignment: CDR1 SGHRS and CDR2 YFSETQ. CDR3 in amino acids: CASSLVGGGLYNDEQFF. The CDR3 DNA reads TGCGCCAGCAGCTTGGTGGGGGGGGGCCTGTATAACGATGAGCAGTTCTTC.

The chain employs TRBV28 and TRBJ2-5; 7 bases match TRBD1. The CDR3 spans 14 residues. Germline assignment: CDR1 MDHEN and CDR2 SYDVKM. With 5 bases clipped from V and 5 bases from J, the junction kept 8 bases outside the gene matches. The CDR3 DNA is TGTGCCAGCAGTGCCGCCGACAGGGTGGAGACCCAGTACTTC. Translating gives CASSAADRVETQYF.

V is TRBV9 and J is TRBJ1-1; D is possibly TRBD1 (6 bases). Looked up from germline, CDR1 is SGDLS and CDR2 is YYNGEE. The CDR3 runs to 16 residues. V lost 3 bases and J lost 4, with 19 bases in between. The DNA for the CDR3 is TGTGCCAGCAGCGCCGATGGACAGTTGGCGGGCACTGAAGCTTTCTTT. It is translated as CASSADGQLAGTEAFF.

The J gene is TRBJ2-3, the V gene TRBV7-3; 10 nucleotides align to TRBD2. Germline CDR1 and CDR2: SGHTA and FQGTGA. The ends lost 5 bases at V and 4 bases at J; junction bases unmatched: 6. CDR3 size: 15 residues. The CDR3 DNA follows: TGTGCCAGCAGCCCGACAGCGGGGGGGTCAGATACGCAGTATTTT. As protein: CASSPTAGGSDTQYF.

The V and J genes are TRBV7-3 and TRBJ2-1; 11 bases agree with TRBD1. This CDR3 region has 21 residues. Per the germline V gene, CDR1 is SGHTA and CDR2 is FQGTGA. The trim removed 6 bases at V and 6 bases at J, leaving 25 bases unmatched. CDR3 sequence (DNA): TGTGCCAGCAGTCGAACCGCCCCGGGACAGGGGGGCCAACACTTCCTCAATGAGCAGTTCTTC. This sequence encodes CASSRTAPGQGGQHFLNEQFF. The whole variable domain, remainder taken from reference TRBV7-3 and TRBJ2-1, is GAGVSQTPSNKVTEKGKYVELRCDPISGHTALYWYRQSLGQGPEFLIYFQGTGAADDSGLPNDRFFAVRPEGSVSTLKIQRTERGDSAVYLCASSRTAPGQGGQHFLNEQFFGPGTRLTVL.

The gene calls are TRBV7-9 and TRBJ2-1; D is perhaps TRBD1 (5 bases). The germline V gene encodes CDR1 SEHNR and CDR2 FQNEAQ (reference sequence). This CDR3 has 14 residues. V was shortened by 10 bases and J by 10 bases, with 23 bases between the two germline ends. CDR3 region: CATMGRQALGEQFF. The CDR3 DNA is TGTGCCACCATGGGGCGGCAGGCCCTGGGCGAGCAGTTCTTC.

The CDR3 reads CAWSILSGGDTEAFF. CDR3 DNA: TGTGCCTGGAGTATCCTTTCGGGGGGGGACACTGAAGCTTTCTTT. The genes are TRBV30 and TRBJ1-1; D is possibly TRBD1 (5 bases). The CDR3 runs 15 residues. Germline CDR1 reads GTSNPN; CDR2 reads SVGIG (reference sequence). Trimming took 2 bases from V and 3 from J, leaving 16 bases between them.

This rearrangement joins TRBV14 to TRBJ1-1; D not certain. This CDR3 comprises 13 residues. Germline V gene lookup returns CDR1 SGHDN and CDR2 FVKESK. The V and J ends lost 4 bases and 4 bases respectively, with 10 bases between them. The CDR3 coding sequence is TGTGCCAGCAGCCCAGTCGTTACCACTGAAGCTTTCTTT. Protein product: CASSPVVTTEAFF.

The V gene is TRBV27, the J gene TRBJ1-2; possible D gene TRBD1, 5 bases. V lost 6 bases and J 3 bases, leaving 11 bases between the germline ends. The length of the CDR3 is 13 residues. Germline loops: CDR1 MNHEY, CDR2 SMNVEV (reference sequence). Here the CDR3 reads CASRDTGDYGYTF. In DNA form, the CDR3 reads TGTGCCAGCAGGGATACAGGAGACTATGGCTACACCTTC.

The chain links TRBV19 to TRBJ1-5, with D uncertain. The length of the CDR3 is 15 residues. Deletions cut 5 bases from V and 6 bases from J, with 17 bases between. The germline V gene encodes CDR1 LNHDA and CDR2 SQIVND (reference sequence). The CDR3 DNA reads as TGTGCCAGTAGTGGTATCGGGGTCGAGGCTCAGCCCCAGCATTTT. This encodes CASSGIGVEAQPQHF.

The CDR3 region has the DNA TGTGCCATCAGTGAGTGGCTAGGGGTTGTGAATCAGCCCCAGCATTTT. Protein sequence: CAISEWLGVVNQPQHF. The V and J genes are TRBV10-3 and TRBJ1-5; D may be TRBD1 (5 bases). CDR1 is ENHRY, CDR2 SYGVKD, per germline. This CDR3 comprises 16 residues. Trimming pared 1 base from V and 4 bases from J, leaving 14 bases between.

The genes are TRBV28 and TRBJ2-7; 9 positions match TRBD1. Per germline, CDR1 MDHEN and CDR2 SYDVKM. The CDR3 spans 14 residues. The trim removed 3 bases at V and 7 bases at J, leaving 7 bases unmatched. The CDR3 coding sequence is TGTGCCAGCAGTTTCCGGACAGGGGCGGATGAGCAGTACTTC. This translates into CASSFRTGADEQYF.

The chain couples TRBV7-8 to TRBJ2-7, with 9 bases that match TRBD2. With V trimmed by 0 bases and J by 0 bases, 6 bases remained unmatched. CDR1 is SGHVS and CDR2 is FQNEAQ in the germline V gene. The CDR3 runs 17 residues. CDR3 bases: TGTGCCAGCAGCTTAGCGCCCCTAGCGGGGTTCTCCTACGAGCAGTACTTC. Residues: CASSLAPLAGFSYEQYF.

This chain joins TRBV27 and TRBJ1-1; the D is unclear. CDR1 and CDR2 from the germline V gene are MNHEY and SMNVEV (reference sequence). V was pared by 2 bases and J by 6 bases, with 10 bases between. The CDR3 runs to 13 residues. The CDR3 reads CASSLGPDSEAFF. The CDR3 DNA reads TGTGCCAGCAGTTTAGGGCCGGACTCTGAAGCTTTCTTT.

The chain is built from TRBV10-3 and TRBJ2-7; 7 bases fit TRBD1. The CDR3 loop spans 13 amino acids. V was clipped by 5 bases and J by 3 bases; unmatched bases: 4. In germline, CDR1 is ENHRY, CDR2 SYGVKD. The CDR3 DNA is TGTGCCATCAGTCCCGGGACAGACTACGAGCAGTACTTC. This sequence encodes CAISPGTDYEQYF.

This clone was observed a handful of times. V is TRBV7-9 and J is TRBJ1-2; TRBD1 might be the D (5 bases). V shed 1 base and J shed 1 base, with 10 bases lying between them. Germline values: CDR1 SEHNR, CDR2 FQNEAQ (reference sequence). The CDR3 has 15 residues. CDR3 nucleotides: TGTGCCAGCAGCTTAGAGACAGCGTTTAACTATGGCTACACCTTC. It is translated as CASSLETAFNYGYTF.

The rearrangement links TRBV5-1 to TRBJ2-3, with D possibly being TRBD2 (5 bases). The CDR3 sequence is 16 residues long. V dropped 0 bases and J dropped 2 bases, with 13 bases sitting between them. Germline CDR1 and CDR2: SGHRS and YFSETQ. The CDR3 spells CASSLEAVPNTDTQYF. CDR3 DNA: TGCGCCAGCAGCTTGGAAGCGGTCCCTAACACAGATACGCAGTATTTT.

This chain uses TRBV9 with TRBJ1-5, with 8 bases aligning to TRBD1. J gave up 5 bases and V 3 bases, and 4 bases lay outside the gene matches. Germline lookup yields CDR1 SGDLS and CDR2 YYNGEE. The CDR3 consists of 14 residues. This CDR3 is CASSGQGSDQPQHF. The CDR3 bases are TGTGCCAGCAGCGGACAGGGGAGTGATCAGCCCCAGCATTTT.

The chain couples TRBV19 to TRBJ1-2, with TRBD1 matching 9 bases. The CDR3 consists of 13 residues. The trim removed 9 bases at V and 7 bases at J, leaving 9 bases unmatched. CDR1 is LNHDA and CDR2 is SQIVND in the germline V gene (reference sequence). The CDR3 sequence is CASTGGVMSGYTF. The CDR3 DNA sequence: TGTGCCAGCACAGGGGGCGTTATGAGTGGCTACACCTTC.